The sequence of this TCR beta chain was determined in a study of blood T cells in healthy people across ages. The CDR3 loop spans 16 amino acids. CDR1 LGHNA and CDR2 YSLEER come from the germline V gene. Per individual sample, total RNA of at least 5.5 micrograms was extracted. The use of a sample-barcoded 5' primer and a J-beta primer mix characterized a second PCR of about 7 to 12 cycles. TCRdb fed the 5' RACE reads into MiXCR, producing one record per CDR3 protein. Among roughly 1.5 million distinct CDR3 sequences listed, approximately 42% were seen once. Overall study results and limits: There were more naive CD4+ cells and higher diversity in long-lived donors than in aged donors.

About this clonotype itself: Its target is unknown. Its ends do not fully match the called genes, so a read error is possible.

The chain is built from TRBV4-3 and TRBJ1-6; no reliable D call. This TCR was sampled from a woman aged 18-29 years in good health. Sequenced material: blood. The CDR3 is CASSQGVSSYNPPLHF. For the CDR3, the DNA is TGCGCCAGCAGCCAAGGGGTGAGCTCCTATAATCCACCCCTCCACTTT.